This TCR beta chain is from a study of blood T cell repertoires in COVID-19. Study-wide context: The United States, Italy and Spain supplied acute and convalescent COVID-19 samples. The analysed material was cDNA or gDNA that came from T cells, B-cell-depleted T cells, or PBMCs.

This clone was seen once. In the authors' workflow: Reference gene primer amplification in the assay estimated nucleated cell counts. Sequencing was performed with immunoSEQ multiplex PCR; in TCRdb, only in-frame clones are kept and a portion is missing. V and J calls and clone size are given by that table; D and trimming were obtained from the DNA. The table has roughly 100,000 clones, 75% to 85% seen once; the top ten hold about 4.8%. The germline V gene has CDR1 SGHAT and CDR2 FQNNGV. The CDR3 runs 14 residues. Trimming took off 2 bases at V and 5 bases at J, with 10 bases between the two ends. The sample comprised peripheral blood. The source of this sequence is a man aged 60 to 75 with acute or convalescent COVID-19. The genes are TRBV11-2 and TRBJ2-1; D call uncertain. The CDR3 DNA follows: TGTGCCAGCAGCTTAAGGAGTTACAACAATGAGCAGTTCTTC. This sequence encodes CASSLRSYNNEQFF.